The clone carrying this T cell receptor (beta chain) was counted only a few times. CDR3 size: 16 residues. V was clipped by 5 bases and J by 0 bases, with 14 bases between them. Germline V gene lookup returns CDR1 SGHVS and CDR2 FNYEAQ. Noted treatment: over 15 received Ad26.COV2.S at low or high dose, single or two shots; about 5 received placebo; per-sample allocation not given. Specimen acquisition occurred on day 63 following the initial vaccine or placebo injection. The data belong to a study of Ad26.COV2.S vaccination and SARS-CoV-2 variants. For the study at large: Intramuscularly, Ad26.COV2.S was given either once or twice, 56 days apart.

TCRdb keeps only in-frame clones here, not all; method: immunoSEQ multiplex PCR. The data show around 450,000 clones, roughly 89% seen once. This sample comprised peripheral blood, obtained in a trial of Ad26.COV2.S vaccine versus placebo. The chain uses TRBV7-6 and TRBJ2-1, with D perhaps TRBD1 (7 bases). The TCR comes from a person aged 18-65 years who received the Ad26.COV2.S COVID-19 vaccine or a placebo. The CDR3 protein is CASSPRQGGSYNEQFF. As DNA, the CDR3 is TGTGCCAGCAGCCCCAGGCAGGGGGGCTCCTACAATGAGCAGTTCTTC.